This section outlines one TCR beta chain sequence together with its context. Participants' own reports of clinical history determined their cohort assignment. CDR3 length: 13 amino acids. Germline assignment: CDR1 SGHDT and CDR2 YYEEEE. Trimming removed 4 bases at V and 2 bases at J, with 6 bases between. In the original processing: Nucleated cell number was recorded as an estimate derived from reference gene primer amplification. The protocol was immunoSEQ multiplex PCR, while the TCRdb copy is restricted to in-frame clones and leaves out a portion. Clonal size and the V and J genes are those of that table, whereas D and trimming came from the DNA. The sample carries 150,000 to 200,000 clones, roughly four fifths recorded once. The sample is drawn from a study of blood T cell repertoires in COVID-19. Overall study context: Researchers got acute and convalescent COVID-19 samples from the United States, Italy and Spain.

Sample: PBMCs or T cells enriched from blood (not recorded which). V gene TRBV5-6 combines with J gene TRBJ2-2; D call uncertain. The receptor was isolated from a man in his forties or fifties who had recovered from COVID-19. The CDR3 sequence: CASSSLNTGELFF. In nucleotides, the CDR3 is TGTGCCAGCAGCAGCTTAAACACCGGGGAGCTGTTTTTT.